A selection of T cell receptor beta chains follows, all from one sample in a study of early T cells in non-severe SARS-CoV-2 infection. TCRdb reprocessed the 5' RACE reads with MiXCR, giving one entry per CDR3 protein. Among roughly 83,000 distinct CDR3 sequences listed, approximately 12% were seen once. Specimen: whole blood, collected at baseline. These receptor sequences come from an adult who was a healthcare worker with PCR-confirmed SARS-CoV-2 infection or an uninfected control (not recorded which). The CDR3 runs from the conserved cysteine through the conserved F or W. Fields, in order: D gene, J gene, clone size, V gene, CDR3 protein, CDR3 DNA. D genes are given only for firm matches. Not all rows give a size; the values are once, few, many and, for expanded clones, a class.

d_gene: TRBD1; j_gene: TRBJ2-7; abundance: many; v_gene: TRBV28; CDR3aa: CASSRPGQPSYEQYF; CDR3nt: TGTGCCAGCAGCCGGCCGGGACAGCCCTCCTACGAGCAGTACTTC
d_gene: -; j_gene: TRBJ1-1; abundance: many; v_gene: TRBV29-1; CDR3aa: CSVGTGNTEAFF; CDR3nt: TGCAGCGTGGGGACGGGGAACACTGAAGCTTTCTTT
d_gene: TRBD1; j_gene: TRBJ1-1; abundance: few; v_gene: TRBV30; CDR3aa: CAWSVPTGGNTEAFF; CDR3nt: TGTGCCTGGAGTGTCCCAACAGGGGGGAACACTGAAGCTTTCTTT
d_gene: -; j_gene: TRBJ1-5; abundance: few; v_gene: TRBV27; CDR3aa: CASSLHRAQPQHF; CDR3nt: TGTGCCAGCAGTTTACACAGGGCCCAGCCCCAGCATTTT
d_gene: TRBD1; j_gene: TRBJ2-5; abundance: many; v_gene: TRBV11-2; CDR3aa: CASSTQGAQETQYF; CDR3nt: TGTGCCAGCAGCACACAGGGGGCCCAAGAGACCCAGTACTTC
d_gene: -; j_gene: TRBJ2-5; abundance: many; v_gene: TRBV6-2/TRBV6-3; CDR3aa: CASSSNQGRETQYF; CDR3nt: TGTGCCAGCAGTTCAAATCAGGGGAGGGAGACCCAGTACTTC
d_gene: -; j_gene: TRBJ1-4; abundance: many; v_gene: TRBV6-1; CDR3aa: CASSEKRTNEKLFF; CDR3nt: TGTGCCAGCAGTGAAAAGAGAACTAATGAAAAACTGTTTTTT
d_gene: -; j_gene: TRBJ2-1; abundance: few; v_gene: TRBV11-3; CDR3aa: CASSTAVGEQFF; CDR3nt: TGTGCCAGCAGCACGGCGGTGGGGGAGCAGTTCTTC
d_gene: TRBD2; j_gene: TRBJ2-3; abundance: many; v_gene: TRBV6-2/TRBV6-3; CDR3aa: CASSYSDGLAGVADTQYF; CDR3nt: TGTGCCAGCAGTTACTCGGACGGACTAGCGGGAGTCGCAGATACGCAGTATTTT
d_gene: -; j_gene: TRBJ1-2; abundance: -; v_gene: TRBV7-9; CDR3aa: CASSLVPGPIYGYTF; CDR3nt: TGTGCCAGCAGCTTAGTCCCAGGGCCCATATATGGCTACACCTTC
d_gene: TRBD2; j_gene: TRBJ2-5; abundance: many; v_gene: TRBV11-2; CDR3aa: CASSFRGDQETQYF; CDR3nt: TGTGCCAGCAGCTTTCGGGGGGACCAAGAGACCCAGTACTTC
d_gene: -; j_gene: TRBJ2-2; abundance: few; v_gene: TRBV7-9; CDR3aa: CASSLVMNTGELFF; CDR3nt: TGTGCCAGCAGCTTAGTGATGAACACCGGGGAGCTGTTTTTT
d_gene: -; j_gene: TRBJ1-5; abundance: -; v_gene: TRBV2; CDR3aa: CASSVSGDSNQPQHF; CDR3nt: TGTGCCAGCAGTGTTTCAGGGGATAGCAATCAGCCCCAGCATTTT
d_gene: -; j_gene: TRBJ1-5; abundance: many; v_gene: TRBV7-8; CDR3aa: CASSVSGALGNQPQHF; CDR3nt: TGTGCCAGCAGCGTATCCGGGGCGCTTGGCAATCAGCCCCAGCATTTT
d_gene: TRBD1; j_gene: TRBJ2-1; abundance: few; v_gene: TRBV27; CDR3aa: CASSFPTGTANYNEQFF; CDR3nt: TGTGCCAGCAGTTTCCCGACTGGGACAGCTAACTACAATGAGCAGTTCTTC
d_gene: TRBD2; j_gene: TRBJ2-7; abundance: once; v_gene: TRBV20-1; CDR3aa: CSATWGGASSHEQYF; CDR3nt: TGCAGTGCCACCTGGGGAGGGGCCTCGAGCCACGAGCAGTACTTC
d_gene: -; j_gene: TRBJ2-1; abundance: few; v_gene: TRBV9; CDR3aa: CASSAQHLGNEQFF; CDR3nt: TGTGCCAGCAGCGCACAGCATCTTGGCAATGAGCAGTTCTTC
d_gene: -; j_gene: TRBJ2-2; abundance: few; v_gene: TRBV3-1; CDR3aa: CASSLFSTGELFF; CDR3nt: TGTGCCAGCAGCCTCTTTAGCACCGGGGAGCTGTTTTTT
d_gene: TRBD1; j_gene: TRBJ2-2; abundance: many; v_gene: TRBV9; CDR3aa: CASSVGPPGQKIVGELFF; CDR3nt: TGTGCCAGCAGCGTAGGCCCCCCGGGACAGAAGATAGTCGGGGAGCTGTTTTTT
d_gene: -; j_gene: TRBJ2-3; abundance: few; v_gene: TRBV12-3/TRBV12-4; CDR3aa: CASSFGRDTDTQYF; CDR3nt: TGTGCCAGCAGTTTTGGCAGGGACACAGATACGCAGTATTTT
d_gene: TRBD1; j_gene: TRBJ1-5; abundance: -; v_gene: TRBV6-1; CDR3aa: CASTRQGRSNQPQHF; CDR3nt: TGTGCCAGCACCCGACAGGGGAGGAGCAATCAGCCCCAGCATTTT
d_gene: TRBD2; j_gene: TRBJ2-7; abundance: few; v_gene: TRBV11-2; CDR3aa: CASSPGTSGSIYEQYF; CDR3nt: TGTGCCAGCAGCCCCGGGACTAGCGGGAGTATCTACGAGCAGTACTTC
d_gene: -; j_gene: TRBJ1-2; abundance: few; v_gene: TRBV5-6; CDR3aa: CASSPEIGQHYGYTF; CDR3nt: TGTGCCAGCAGCCCGGAGATCGGACAGCACTATGGCTACACCTTC
d_gene: -; j_gene: TRBJ2-5; abundance: few; v_gene: TRBV6-5; CDR3aa: CASSYSPSIVQYF; CDR3nt: TGTGCCAGCAGTTACTCTCCCTCCATCGTCCAGTACTTC
d_gene: -; j_gene: TRBJ1-1; abundance: many; v_gene: TRBV7-8; CDR3aa: CASSFLEGTEAFF; CDR3nt: TGTGCCAGCAGCTTTCTCGAGGGAACTGAAGCTTTCTTT
d_gene: -; j_gene: TRBJ2-5; abundance: few; v_gene: TRBV29-1; CDR3aa: CSVIGLQETQYF; CDR3nt: TGCAGCGTTATTGGGCTCCAAGAGACCCAGTACTTC
d_gene: -; j_gene: TRBJ2-5; abundance: few; v_gene: TRBV29-1; CDR3aa: CSVEQYQETQYF; CDR3nt: TGCAGCGTTGAACAGTACCAAGAGACCCAGTACTTC
d_gene: TRBD1; j_gene: TRBJ2-1; abundance: few; v_gene: TRBV11-2; CDR3aa: CASSLRTGLDNEQFF; CDR3nt: TGTGCCAGCAGCTTGAGGACAGGGTTAGACAATGAGCAGTTCTTC
d_gene: -; j_gene: TRBJ1-5; abundance: -; v_gene: TRBV19; CDR3aa: CASSIQGNNQPQHF; CDR3nt: TGTGCCAGTAGTATTCAGGGAAACAATCAGCCCCAGCATTTT